Each of the 24 T cell receptor beta chains below was sequenced from the same sample in a study of shared clonotypes between healthy human individuals. The method was immunoSEQ multiplex PCR; TCRdb's version includes in-frame clones alone and lacks a portion of them. Here the sample spans more than 2 million clones, approximately 94% being singletons. The sample was naive CD4+ T cells sorted from blood. Indicated subset: CD45RA+ positively selected. Receptors originate from a man younger than 35 in good health.

The chain has TRBV11-2 and TRBJ2-5; the D gene is possibly TRBD1 (5 bases). Germline assignment: CDR1 SGHAT and CDR2 FQNNGV. This CDR3 spans 15 amino acids. Trimming cost V 0 bases and J 5 bases, with 13 bases left between them. The CDR3 DNA sequence: TGTGCCAGCAGCTTAGATCGCACAGGATGGGAGACCCAGTACTTC. Protein: CASSLDRTGWETQYF.

The CDR3 nucleotides read TGTGCCATCAGTGAGGGACTAGCGGCGGTCGAATACGAGCAGTACTTC. It specifies CAISEGLAAVEYEQYF. The chain has TRBV10-3 and TRBJ2-7; TRBD2 aligns across 10 bases. CDR3 size: 16 residues. V gave up 2 bases and J gave up 4 bases; unmatched junction bases: 8. From germline, CDR1 is ENHRY and CDR2 SYGVKD.

The J gene is TRBJ2-3, the V gene TRBV5-1; either TRBD1 or TRBD2 may fit D (5 bases each). This CDR3 comprises 12 residues. CDR1 and CDR2 from the germline V gene are SGHRS and YFSETQ. The CDR3: CASGTGTDTQYF. The CDR3 region has the DNA TGCGCTTCGGGGACGGGCACAGATACGCAGTATTTT. The full variable domain, in which reference TRBV5-1 and TRBJ2-3 provide the parts outside the CDR3, is KAGVTQTPRYLIKTRGQQVTLSCSPISGHRSVSWYQQTPGQGLQFLFEYFSETQRNKGNFPGRFSGRQFSNSRSEMNVSTLELGDSALYLCASGTGTDTQYFGPGTRLTVL.

This rearrangement joins TRBV30 to TRBJ2-3; TRBD1 aligns across 8 bases. CDR1 is GTSNPN and CDR2 is SVGIG in the germline V gene (reference sequence). V shed 3 bases, J shed 6 bases, and the junction held 5 bases outside the gene matches. The CDR3 is 13 residues long. This chain's CDR3 is CAWSLRQGDTQYF. In DNA, the CDR3 is TGTGCCTGGAGCCTTAGACAGGGGGATACGCAGTATTTT.

The chain employs TRBV9 and TRBJ2-7, with TRBD2 identical over 8 bases. This CDR3 region has 12 residues. Germline CDR1 reads SGDLS; CDR2 reads YYNGEE. Germline trimming cut 1 base from V and 6 bases from J; bases unmatched to any gene: 0. In nucleotides, the CDR3 is TGTGCCAGCAGCGTAAGCGGGGGCGAGCAGTACTTC. Translation gives CASSVSGGEQYF.

The genes are TRBV11-2 and TRBJ2-5; no clear D gene. Germline V gene data show CDR1 as SGHAT and CDR2 as FQNNGV. The CDR3 covers 11 residues. With 5 bases removed from V and 2 bases from J, the gap between germline ends came to 3 bases. The CDR3 here is CASSEQETQYF. CDR3 nucleotides: TGTGCCAGCAGCGAACAAGAGACCCAGTACTTC.

This rearrangement joins TRBV6-6 to TRBJ1-4, with 8 bases fitting TRBD1. V gave up 2 bases and J gave up 7 bases; unmatched junction bases: 6. Germline assignment: CDR1 MNHNY and CDR2 SVGAGI (reference sequence). The CDR3 sequence is 15 residues long. DNA for the CDR3: TGTGCCAGCAGTTACGGTACAGGGGGAATTGAAAAACTGTTTTTT. Residues: CASSYGTGGIEKLFF.

The chain combines TRBV6-6 with TRBJ2-7; possible D gene TRBD1, 6 bases. In germline, CDR1 is MNHNY, CDR2 SVGAGI (reference sequence). CDR3 size: 11 residues. Trimming stripped 8 bases from V and 7 bases from J, with 12 bases between. CDR3 amino acids: CASGQLGEQYF. CDR3 sequence (DNA): TGTGCCAGCGGACAGCTAGGGGAGCAGTACTTC.

V usage is TRBV7-2 and J usage is TRBJ1-2; D unclear. From germline, CDR1 is SGHTA and CDR2 FQGNSA. Between the trimmed V and J ends, which lost 8 bases and 8 bases, there was a span of 12 bases. CDR3 length: 11 amino acids. This CDR3 is CASGPFLGYTF. The CDR3 coding sequence is TGTGCCAGCGGACCCTTTCTGGGCTACACCTTC.

The gene calls are TRBV28 and TRBJ1-2, with D possibly matching TRBD1 (5 bases). There are 14 residues in the CDR3. V shed 5 bases and J shed 1 base, with 11 bases lying between them. Germline V gene lookup returns CDR1 MDHEN and CDR2 SYDVKM. The chain's CDR3 is CASSGTVNNYGYTF. DNA of the CDR3: TGTGCCAGCAGTGGGACGGTCAATAACTATGGCTACACCTTC.

As regards this clone: Other DNA sequences in this specimen translate into the identical CDR3. The chain carries TRBV6-5 and TRBJ2-2; no firm D call. Germline-derived CDR1 and CDR2 are MNHEY and SVGAGI. The V end lost 0 bases, the J end lost 4 bases, and 3 bases lay between the germline ends. This CDR3 comprises 13 residues. The CDR3 sequence: CASSYSRTGELFF. CDR3 coding DNA: TGTGCCAGCAGTTACTCGCGCACCGGGGAGCTGTTTTTT.

The rearrangement links TRBV4-2 to TRBJ2-1, with TRBD2 matching 11 bases. Per germline, CDR1 LGHNA and CDR2 YNFKEQ. V was clipped by 2 bases and J by 8 bases; unmatched bases: 8. The length of the CDR3 is 16 residues. CDR3 bases: TGTGCCAGCAGCCAACTTACTAGCGGGAGTAGGGATGAGCAGTTCTTC. Residues: CASSQLTSGSRDEQFF.

V and J are TRBV25-1 and TRBJ2-7, with 7 bases aligning to TRBD2. The CDR3 sequence is 15 residues long. Losses at the gene ends were 1 base for V and 5 bases for J; bases not matched to a gene: 8. The germline CDR1 and CDR2 sequences are MGHDK and SYGVNS. CDR3 sequence reads: CASSEWGEGQNEQYF. The CDR3 DNA sequence: TGTGCCAGCAGTGAATGGGGGGAGGGCCAAAACGAGCAGTACTTC.

A note on this clone: This specimen includes other DNA sequences encoding the same CDR3. The J gene is TRBJ2-5, the V gene TRBV7-2, with 7 bases aligning to TRBD2. V dropped 3 bases and J dropped 4; count of bases not matched to a gene: 2. Per the germline V gene, CDR1 is SGHTA and CDR2 is FQGNSA. CDR3 length: 13 residues. CDR3 nucleotide sequence: TGTGCCAGCAGCTTTGAGCGGGGAGAGACCCAGTACTTC. The encoded protein is CASSFERGETQYF.

This sequence joins TRBV11-2 and TRBJ2-1; D gene unclear. Per the germline V gene, CDR1 is SGHAT and CDR2 is FQNNGV. The CDR3 runs 14 residues. Trimming took 0 bases from V and 4 from J, leaving 7 bases between them. The CDR3 here is CASSLEAVYNEQFF. The CDR3 region has the DNA TGTGCCAGCAGCTTAGAGGCAGTTTACAATGAGCAGTTCTTC.

CDR3 sequence: CASSPSPGTQYTDTQYF. The CDR3 DNA sequence: TGTGCCAGCAGCCCCTCCCCCGGGACTCAATACACAGATACGCAGTATTTT. This chain uses TRBV28 with TRBJ2-3; tentatively, D is TRBD2 (6 bases). CDR3 size: 17 residues. V was shortened by 6 bases and J by 2 bases, with 21 bases between the two germline ends. Looked up from germline, CDR1 is MDHEN and CDR2 is SYDVKM.

The V call is TRBV7-2, the J call TRBJ1-2; D call uncertain. Per germline, CDR1 SGHTA and CDR2 FQGNSA. Trimming took 2 bases from V and 4 from J, leaving 14 bases between them. CDR3 length equals 15 residues. The CDR3 coding sequence is TGTGCCAGCAGCTTATCAAGCCAGCTGGTCTATGGCTACACCTTC. Its translation: CASSLSSQLVYGYTF.

This clone was observed once. The same CDR3 can be traced to other DNA sequences in this sample. V gene TRBV6-5 combines with J gene TRBJ2-7; D is unresolved. This CDR3 has 13 residues. The V end was cut by 2 bases, the J end by 0 bases, with 5 bases between. Germline CDR1 and CDR2: MNHEY and SVGAGI. This CDR3 reads CASSYGFSYEQYF. The CDR3 DNA is TGTGCCAGCAGTTACGGGTTCTCCTACGAGCAGTACTTC.

The sample holds one count of this clone. The chain recombines TRBV7-9 with TRBJ2-6; D not certain. CDR1 SEHNR and CDR2 FQNEAQ come from the germline V gene (reference sequence). This CDR3 spans 15 amino acids. V was shortened by 5 bases and J by 0 bases, with 8 bases between the two germline ends. DNA of the CDR3: TGTGCCAGCAGCCTTAGAAACTCTGGGGCCAACGTCCTGACTTTC. Encoded protein: CASSLRNSGANVLTF.

This chain links TRBV9 with TRBJ1-1; D remains unclear. The germline CDR1 and CDR2 sequences are SGDLS and YYNGEE. V dropped 4 bases and J dropped 1 base, with 8 bases sitting between them. The CDR3 is 13 amino acids. CDR3 protein: CASSPWENTEAFF. Written as DNA, the CDR3 is TGTGCCAGCAGCCCTTGGGAGAACACTGAAGCTTTCTTT.

The CDR3 reads CASSLGGHSYEQYF. CDR3 DNA sequence: TGTGCCAGCAGTCTCGGGGGACACTCCTACGAGCAGTACTTC. The chain uses TRBV6-6 and TRBJ2-7; tentatively, D is TRBD1 or TRBD2 (6 bases each). The length of the CDR3 is 14 residues. CDR1 and CDR2 from the germline V gene are MNHNY and SVGAGI (reference sequence). V was cut by 5 bases and J by 0 bases, with 11 bases left in between.

Of note for this clone: This same CDR3 is encoded by further DNA sequences in the sample. This chain links TRBV5-1 with TRBJ2-3; 8 bases match TRBD1. The CDR3 is 14 amino acids. Germline loops: CDR1 SGHRS, CDR2 YFSETQ. The V gene end was trimmed by 4 bases and the J gene end by 4 bases; junction bases not matched to a gene: 5. The CDR3 loop is CASSGGQGSDTQYF. CDR3 sequence (DNA): TGCGCCAGCAGCGGAGGACAGGGTTCAGATACGCAGTATTTT.

The table lists this clone with a count of one. V is TRBV6-4 and J is TRBJ1-5, with 7 bases lining up with TRBD1. Trimming removed 7 bases from V and 2 bases from J; junction bases left unmatched: 5. Per germline, CDR1 MRHNA and CDR2 SNTAGT. The CDR3 sequence is 14 residues long. The CDR3 DNA follows: TGTGCCAGCACCCCAGGGACAGGCAATCAGCCCCAGCATTTT. This gives the protein CASTPGTGNQPQHF.

To note about this clone: In the same sample, other DNA sequences code for this CDR3. The chain employs TRBV5-4 and TRBJ2-5; no clear D. With 4 bases removed from V and 1 base from J, the gap between germline ends came to 8 bases. The CDR3 length is 13 residues. CDR1 is SGHNT, CDR2 YYREEE, per germline (reference sequence). CDR3 in DNA: TGTGCCAGCAGCCCTGGCTCCCAAGAGACCCAGTACTTC. It is translated as CASSPGSQETQYF.